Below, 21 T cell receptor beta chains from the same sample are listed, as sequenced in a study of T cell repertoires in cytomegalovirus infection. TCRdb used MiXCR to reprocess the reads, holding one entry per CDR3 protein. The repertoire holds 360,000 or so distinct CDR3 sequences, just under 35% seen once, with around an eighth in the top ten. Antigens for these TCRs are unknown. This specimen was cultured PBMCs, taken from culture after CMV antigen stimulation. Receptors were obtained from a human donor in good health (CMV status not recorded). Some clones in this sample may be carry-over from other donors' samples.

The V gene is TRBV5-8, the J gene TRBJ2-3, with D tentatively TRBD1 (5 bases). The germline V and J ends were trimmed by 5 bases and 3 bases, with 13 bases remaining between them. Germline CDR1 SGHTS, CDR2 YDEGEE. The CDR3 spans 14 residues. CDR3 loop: CASRRQGGTDTQYF. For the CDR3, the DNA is TGTGCCAGCAGGCGGCAGGGTGGAACAGATACGCAGTATTTT.

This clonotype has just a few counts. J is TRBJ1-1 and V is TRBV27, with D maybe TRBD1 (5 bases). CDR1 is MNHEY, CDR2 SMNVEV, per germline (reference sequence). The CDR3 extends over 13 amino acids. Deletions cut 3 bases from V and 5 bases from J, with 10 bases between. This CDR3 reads CASSFNGGTEAFF. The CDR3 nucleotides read TGTGCCAGCAGTTTTAATGGGGGGACTGAAGCTTTCTTT.

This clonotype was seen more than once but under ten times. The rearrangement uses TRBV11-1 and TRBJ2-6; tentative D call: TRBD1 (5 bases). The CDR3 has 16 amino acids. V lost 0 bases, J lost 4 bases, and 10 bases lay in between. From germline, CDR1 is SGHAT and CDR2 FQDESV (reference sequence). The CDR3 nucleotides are TGTGCCAGCAGCTTAGCAGGGGCGTCGGGGGCCAACGTCCTGACTTTC. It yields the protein CASSLAGASGANVLTF. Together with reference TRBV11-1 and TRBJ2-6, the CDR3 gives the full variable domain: EAEVAQSPRYKITEKSQAVAFWCDPISGHATLYWYRQILGQGPELLVQFQDESVVDDSQLPKDRFSAERLKGVDSTLKIQPAELGDSAMYLCASSLAGASGANVLTFGAGSRLTVL.

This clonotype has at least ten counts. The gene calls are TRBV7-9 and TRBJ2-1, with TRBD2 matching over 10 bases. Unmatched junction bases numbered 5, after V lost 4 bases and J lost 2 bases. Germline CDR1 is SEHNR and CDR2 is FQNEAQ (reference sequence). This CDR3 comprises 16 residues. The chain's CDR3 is CASSSLSGRTYNEQFF. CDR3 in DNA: TGTGCCAGCAGCTCCCTTAGCGGGAGGACCTACAATGAGCAGTTCTTC.

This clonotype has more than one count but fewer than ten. CDR3 in DNA: TGTGCCTGGAACCGACAGGGGGCCACTGAAGCTTTCTTT. Protein product: CAWNRQGATEAFF. The chain employs TRBV30 and TRBJ1-1, with 10 bases that match TRBD1. CDR3 size: 13 residues. Per germline, CDR1 GTSNPN and CDR2 SVGIG (reference sequence). V was clipped by 4 bases and J by 4 bases; unmatched bases: 3.

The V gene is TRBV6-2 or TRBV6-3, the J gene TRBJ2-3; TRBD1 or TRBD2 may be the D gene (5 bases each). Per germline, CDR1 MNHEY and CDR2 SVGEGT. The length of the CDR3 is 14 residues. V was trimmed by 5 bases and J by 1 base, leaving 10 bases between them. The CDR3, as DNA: TGTGCCAGCAGTGGTGGGGGAGGCACAGATACGCAGTATTTT. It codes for CASSGGGGTDTQYF.

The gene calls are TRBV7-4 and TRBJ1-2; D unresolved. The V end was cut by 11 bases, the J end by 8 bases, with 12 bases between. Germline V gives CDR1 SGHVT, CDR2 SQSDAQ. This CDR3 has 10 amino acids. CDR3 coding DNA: TGTGCCGGAGTGGAGGACGGCTACACCTTC. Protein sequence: CAGVEDGYTF.

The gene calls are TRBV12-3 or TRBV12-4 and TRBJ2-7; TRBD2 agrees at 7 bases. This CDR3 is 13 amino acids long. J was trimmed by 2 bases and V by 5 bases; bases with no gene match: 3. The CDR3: CASSASGAYEQYF. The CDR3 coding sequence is TGTGCCAGCAGTGCTAGCGGCGCCTACGAGCAGTACTTC.

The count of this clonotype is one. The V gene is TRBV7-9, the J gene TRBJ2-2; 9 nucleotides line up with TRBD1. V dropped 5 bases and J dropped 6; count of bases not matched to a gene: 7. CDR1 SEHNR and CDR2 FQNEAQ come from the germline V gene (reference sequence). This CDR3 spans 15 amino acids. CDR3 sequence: CASSRTGEVAGELFF. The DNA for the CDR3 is TGTGCCAGCAGCAGGACAGGGGAAGTAGCCGGGGAGCTGTTTTTT.

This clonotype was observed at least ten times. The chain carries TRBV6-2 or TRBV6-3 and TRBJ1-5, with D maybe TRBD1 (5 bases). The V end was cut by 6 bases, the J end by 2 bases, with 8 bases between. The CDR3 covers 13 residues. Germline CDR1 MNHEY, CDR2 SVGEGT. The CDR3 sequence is CASRRGGNQPQHF. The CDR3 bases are TGTGCCAGCAGGAGAGGGGGCAATCAGCCCCAGCATTTT.

CDR3 loop: CASSIPLLETDTQYF. CDR3 DNA: TGTGCCAGCAGTATACCCCTTCTCGAGACAGATACGCAGTATTTT. V and J are TRBV28 and TRBJ2-3; D gene uncertain. CDR1 and CDR2 from the germline V gene are MDHEN and SYDVKM. The CDR3 runs to 15 residues. Trimming took 5 bases from V and 3 from J, leaving 15 bases between them.

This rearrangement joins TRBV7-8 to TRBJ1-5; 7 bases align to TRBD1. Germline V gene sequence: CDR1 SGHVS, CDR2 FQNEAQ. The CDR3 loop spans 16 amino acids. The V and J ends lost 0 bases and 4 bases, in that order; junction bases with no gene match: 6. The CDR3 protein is CASSLATTGLNQPQHF. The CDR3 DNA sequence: TGTGCCAGCAGCTTAGCGACGACAGGGCTAAATCAGCCCCAGCATTTT.

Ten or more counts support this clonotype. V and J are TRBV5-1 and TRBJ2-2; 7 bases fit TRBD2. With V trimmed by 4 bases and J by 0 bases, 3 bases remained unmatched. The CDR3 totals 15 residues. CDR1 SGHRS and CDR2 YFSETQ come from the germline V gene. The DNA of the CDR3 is TGCGCCAGCAGCGACGGGAGGACGAACACCGGGGAGCTGTTTTTT. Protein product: CASSDGRTNTGELFF.

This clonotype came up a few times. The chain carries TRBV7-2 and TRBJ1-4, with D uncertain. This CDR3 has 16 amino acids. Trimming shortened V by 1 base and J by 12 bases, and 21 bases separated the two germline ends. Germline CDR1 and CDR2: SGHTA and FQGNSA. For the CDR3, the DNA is TGTGCCAGCAGCTTAGTAACGTTTGCACTTAAACGTGAACTGTTTTTT. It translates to CASSLVTFALKRELFF.

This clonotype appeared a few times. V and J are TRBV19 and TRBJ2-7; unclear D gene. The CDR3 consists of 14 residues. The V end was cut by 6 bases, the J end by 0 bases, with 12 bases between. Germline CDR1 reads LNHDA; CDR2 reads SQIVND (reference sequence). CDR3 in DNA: TGTGCCAGTAGCTTGACCTGGAGCTCCTACGAGCAGTACGTC. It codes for CASSLTWSSYEQYV.

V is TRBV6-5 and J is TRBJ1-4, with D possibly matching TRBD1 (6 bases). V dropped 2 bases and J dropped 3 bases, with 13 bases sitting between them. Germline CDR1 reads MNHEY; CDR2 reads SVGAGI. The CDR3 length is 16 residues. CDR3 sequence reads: CASSYPRDTANEKLFF. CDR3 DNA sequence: TGTGCCAGCAGTTACCCCCGGGACACCGCTAATGAAAAACTGTTTTTT.

CDR3 amino acids: CATSIAGGPGNEQFF. CDR3 DNA: TGTGCCACCAGTATAGCGGGAGGGCCGGGCAATGAGCAGTTCTTC. V is TRBV24-1 and J is TRBJ2-1, with 11 positions matching TRBD2. The CDR3 totals 15 residues. Looked up from germline, CDR1 is KGHDR and CDR2 is SFDVKD. V gave up 6 bases and J gave up 6 bases; unmatched junction bases: 6.

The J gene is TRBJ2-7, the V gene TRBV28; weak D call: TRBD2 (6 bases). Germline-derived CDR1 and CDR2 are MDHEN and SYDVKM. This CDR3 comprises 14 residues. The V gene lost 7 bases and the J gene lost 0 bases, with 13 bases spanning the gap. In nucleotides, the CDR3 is TGTGCCAGCAAGGTGGGGGGTAACTCCTACGAGCAGTACTTC. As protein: CASKVGGNSYEQYF.

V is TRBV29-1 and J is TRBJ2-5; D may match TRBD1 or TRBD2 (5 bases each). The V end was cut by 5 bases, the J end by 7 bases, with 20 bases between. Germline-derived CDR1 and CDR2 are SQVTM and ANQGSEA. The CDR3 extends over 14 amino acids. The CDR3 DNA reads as TGCAGCGTTCAAGGGGAGACCCAAGGTGGGACCCAGTACTTC. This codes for CSVQGETQGGTQYF. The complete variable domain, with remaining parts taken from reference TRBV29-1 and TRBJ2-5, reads SAVISQKPSRDICQRGTSLTIQCQVDSQVTMMFWYRQQPGQSLTLIATANQGSEATYESGFVIDKFPISRPNLTFSTLTVSNMSPEDSSIYLCSVQGETQGGTQYFGPGTRLLVL.

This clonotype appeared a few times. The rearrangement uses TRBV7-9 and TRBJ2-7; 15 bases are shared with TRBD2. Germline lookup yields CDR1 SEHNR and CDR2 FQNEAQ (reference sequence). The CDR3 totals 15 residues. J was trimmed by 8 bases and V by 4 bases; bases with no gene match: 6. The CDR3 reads CASSSGLAGGFKQYV. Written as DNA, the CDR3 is TGTGCCAGCAGCTCGGGACTAGCGGGGGGATTTAAGCAGTACGTC.

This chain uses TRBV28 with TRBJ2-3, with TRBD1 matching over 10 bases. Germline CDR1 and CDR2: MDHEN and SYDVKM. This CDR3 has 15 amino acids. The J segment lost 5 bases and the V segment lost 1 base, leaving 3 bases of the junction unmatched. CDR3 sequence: CASSLFGQGEDTQYF. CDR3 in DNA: TGTGCCAGCAGTTTATTTGGACAGGGGGAAGATACGCAGTATTTT.